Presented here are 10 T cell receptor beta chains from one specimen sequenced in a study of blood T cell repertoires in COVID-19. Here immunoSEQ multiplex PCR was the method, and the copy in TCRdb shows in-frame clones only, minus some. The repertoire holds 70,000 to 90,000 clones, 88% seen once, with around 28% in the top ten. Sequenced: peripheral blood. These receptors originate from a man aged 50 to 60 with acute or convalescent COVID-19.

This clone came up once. The CDR3 DNA reads as TGTGCCAGCAGCAAAGAGGCTTGGCAGGGGGATGGCGGGGAGCTGTTTTTT. Amino acids: CASSKEAWQGDGGELFF. V gene TRBV21-1 combines with J gene TRBJ2-2; TRBD1 is the table's D call, not checked against the DNA. TRBV21-1 is flagged as a pseudogene. The CDR3 spans 17 residues.

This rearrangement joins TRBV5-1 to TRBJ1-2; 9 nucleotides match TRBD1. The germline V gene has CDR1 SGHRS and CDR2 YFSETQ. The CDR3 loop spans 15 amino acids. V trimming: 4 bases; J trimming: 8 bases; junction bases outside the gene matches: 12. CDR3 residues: CASSILTTGGRGYTF. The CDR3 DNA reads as TGCGCCAGCAGCATACTGACTACAGGGGGCAGAGGCTACACCTTC.

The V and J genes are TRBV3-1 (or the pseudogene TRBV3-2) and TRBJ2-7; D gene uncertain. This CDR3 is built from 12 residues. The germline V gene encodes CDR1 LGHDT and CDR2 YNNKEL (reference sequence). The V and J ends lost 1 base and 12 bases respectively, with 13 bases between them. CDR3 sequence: CASSQGRNPVYF. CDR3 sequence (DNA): TGTGCCAGCAGCCAAGGCAGAAACCCTGTGTACTTC.

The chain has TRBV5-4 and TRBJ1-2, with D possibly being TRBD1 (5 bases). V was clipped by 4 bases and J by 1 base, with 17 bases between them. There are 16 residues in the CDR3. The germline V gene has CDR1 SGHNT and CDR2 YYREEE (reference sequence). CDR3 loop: CASSPTGRAYNYGYTF. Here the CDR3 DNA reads TGTGCCAGCAGCCCTACGGGCAGGGCTTATAACTATGGCTACACCTTC. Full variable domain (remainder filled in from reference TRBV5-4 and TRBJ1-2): ETGVTQSPTHLIKTRGQQVTLRCSSQSGHNTVSWYQQALGQGPQFIFQYYREEENGRGNFPPRFSGLQFPNYSSELNVNALELDDSALYLCASSPTGRAYNYGYTFGSGTRLTVV.

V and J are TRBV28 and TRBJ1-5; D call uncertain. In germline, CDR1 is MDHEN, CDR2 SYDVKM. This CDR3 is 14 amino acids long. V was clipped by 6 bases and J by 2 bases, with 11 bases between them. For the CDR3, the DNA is TGTGCCAGCAGCCCACTTGCGGGCAATCAGCCCCAGCATTTT. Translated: CASSPLAGNQPQHF.

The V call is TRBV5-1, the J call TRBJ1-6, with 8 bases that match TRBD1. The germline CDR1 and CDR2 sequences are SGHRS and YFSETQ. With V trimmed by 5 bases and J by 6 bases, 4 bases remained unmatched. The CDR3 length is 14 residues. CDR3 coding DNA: TGCGCCAGCAGTGGGGACAGGTTTAATTCACCCCTCCACTTT. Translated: CASSGDRFNSPLHF.

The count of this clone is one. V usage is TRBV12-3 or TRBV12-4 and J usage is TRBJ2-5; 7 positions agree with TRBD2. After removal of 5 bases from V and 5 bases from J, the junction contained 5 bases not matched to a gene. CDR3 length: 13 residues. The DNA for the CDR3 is TGTGCCAGCAGTCAGACTAGCCTTGAGACCCAGTACTTC. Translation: CASSQTSLETQYF.

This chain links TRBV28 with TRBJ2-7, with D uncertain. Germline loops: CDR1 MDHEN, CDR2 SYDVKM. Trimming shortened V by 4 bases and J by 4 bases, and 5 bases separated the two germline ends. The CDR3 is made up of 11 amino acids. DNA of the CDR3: TGTGCCAGCAGTTACCAGTACGAGCAGTACTTC. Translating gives CASSYQYEQYF.

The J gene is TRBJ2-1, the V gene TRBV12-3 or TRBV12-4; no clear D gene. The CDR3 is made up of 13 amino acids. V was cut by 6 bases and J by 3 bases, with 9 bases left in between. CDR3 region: CASSRVVYNEQFF. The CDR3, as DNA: TGTGCCAGCAGCCGGGTTGTCTACAATGAGCAGTTCTTC.

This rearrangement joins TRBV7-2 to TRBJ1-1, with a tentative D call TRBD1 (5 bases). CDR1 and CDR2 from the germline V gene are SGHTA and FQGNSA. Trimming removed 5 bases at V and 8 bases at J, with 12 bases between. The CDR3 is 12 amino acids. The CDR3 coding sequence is TGTGCCAGCAGCCTCACAGGCAGCGAAGCTTTCTTT. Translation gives CASSLTGSEAFF.